This T cell receptor (beta chain) derives from a study of tumour-infiltrating T cells in Burkitt lymphoma. Study-wide context: Survival, overall and progression-free, tracked with productive clonality.

Libraries were prepared by immunoSEQ multiplex PCR; TCRdb keeps only in-frame clonotypes and omits some of them. The sample consists of some 5,000 clones, about 17% of them appearing once. The CDR3 loop spans 10 amino acids. Trimming shortened V by 11 bases and J by 3 bases, and 7 bases separated the two germline ends. Germline V lookup: CDR1 SEHNR, CDR2 FQNEAQ (reference sequence). The sequenced sample was tumor tissue. J is TRBJ2-5 and V is TRBV7-9; D unclear. The sequence was collected from a human donor with diffuse large B-cell lymphoma. CDR3 region: CARREETQYF. In DNA, the CDR3 is TGTGCCCGCCGGGAAGAGACCCAGTACTTC.